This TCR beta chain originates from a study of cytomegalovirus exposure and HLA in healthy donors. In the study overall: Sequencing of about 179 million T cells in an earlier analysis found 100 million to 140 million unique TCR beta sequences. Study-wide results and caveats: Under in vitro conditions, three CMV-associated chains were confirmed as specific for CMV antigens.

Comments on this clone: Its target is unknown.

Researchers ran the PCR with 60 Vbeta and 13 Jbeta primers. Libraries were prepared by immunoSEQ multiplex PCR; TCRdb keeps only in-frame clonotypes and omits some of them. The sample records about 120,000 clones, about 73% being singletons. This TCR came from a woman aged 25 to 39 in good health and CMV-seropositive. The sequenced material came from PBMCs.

CDR3 sequence reads: CASSVGQSDQPQHF. The CDR3 coding sequence is TGTGCCAGCAGCGTGGGACAGTCTGATCAGCCCCAGCATTTT. The chain recombines TRBV7-6 with TRBJ1-5, with 7 bases fitting TRBD1. The CDR3 contains 14 residues. Germline V gives CDR1 SGHVS, CDR2 FNYEAQ. The V and J ends lost 5 bases and 5 bases, in that order; junction bases with no gene match: 6.